This T cell receptor (beta chain) appears in the sequencing data of a study of blood T cells in healthy people across ages. V shed 4 bases and J 13 bases; nucleotides not matched to a gene: 5. The V gene's germline CDR1 is SGHDT and CDR2 YYEEEE. This CDR3 region has 12 residues. Together with a sample-barcoded 5' primer, a J-beta primer mix was included in a second PCR lasting roughly 6 to 12 cycles. TCRdb analysed the 5' RACE reads with MiXCR anew, one entry per CDR3 protein. The sample lists roughly 500,000 distinct CDR3 sequences, 25% to 30% occurring once. The rearrangement joins TRBV5-6 to TRBJ2-1, with 10 bases aligning to TRBD1. The TCR comes from a woman aged 70-85 years in good health. Sequencing was performed on blood. The CDR3: CASSGDRGAQFF. The CDR3 DNA is TGTGCCAGCAGCGGGGACAGGGGTGCTCAGTTCTTC.